This T cell receptor beta chain originates from a study of T cell changes during pregnancy in multiple sclerosis. Deletions cut 0 bases from V and 4 bases from J, with 15 bases between. Germline V gene lookup returns CDR1 SEHNR and CDR2 FQNEAQ (reference sequence). This CDR3 spans 16 amino acids. The assay was immunoSEQ multiplex PCR, and TCRdb's table has in-frame clones only and misses some. The table records about 93,000 clones, over 80% of them present only once. This clonotype was obtained from a female donor with multiple sclerosis, enrolled in a pregnancy study. The chain recombines TRBV7-9 with TRBJ1-1; TRBD1 is a possible D gene (5 bases). The sequenced sample was peripheral blood, obtained after pregnancy. CDR3 amino acids: CASSLAAGTSGTEAFF. In DNA form, the CDR3 reads TGTGCCAGCAGCTTAGCGGCCGGGACTTCGGGCACTGAAGCTTTCTTT.